A single sample is the source of the 5 T cell receptor beta chains below, sequenced in a study of CD8 T cells in ankylosing spondylitis. Each CDR3 protein gets one entry after TCRdb re-called the 5' RACE reads with MiXCR. The sample holds tens of thousands of distinct CDR3 sequences, roughly 5.3% seen once. Source material: blood, either unsorted or a sorted T cell fraction (not recorded which). These receptors were collected from a male donor with ankylosing spondylitis or in good health (not recorded which).

This clonotype has at least ten counts. The chain carries TRBV29-1 and TRBJ2-1; 9 bases are shared with TRBD2. CDR3 length: 12 residues. Germline lookup yields CDR1 SQVTM and CDR2 ANQGSEA. The J segment lost 9 bases and the V segment lost 6 bases, leaving 6 bases of the junction unmatched. CDR3: CSVKAGGGEQFF. DNA for the CDR3: TGCAGCGTGAAAGCGGGGGGAGGTGAGCAGTTCTTC.

This clonotype was observed at least ten times. This sequence joins TRBV20-1 and TRBJ2-5; 7 bases are a match to TRBD1. V shed 4 bases, J shed 1 base, and the junction held 0 bases outside the gene matches. This CDR3 comprises 12 residues. Germline V gene lookup returns CDR1 DFQATT and CDR2 SNEGSKA (reference sequence). CDR3: CSANRGQETQYF. CDR3 nucleotide sequence: TGCAGTGCTAACAGGGGCCAAGAGACCCAGTACTTC.

Ten or more counts support this clonotype. The V gene is TRBV29-1, the J gene TRBJ2-7, with D maybe TRBD2 (5 bases). The ends were cut back, 5 bases at V and 2 bases at J, with 10 bases in the middle. The germline CDR1 and CDR2 sequences are SQVTM and ANQGSEA. This CDR3 is built from 12 residues. As DNA, the CDR3 is TGCAGCGTTACCGGGAACACCTACGAGCAGTACTTC. It specifies CSVTGNTYEQYF.

This clonotype was found many times. This rearrangement joins TRBV15 to TRBJ2-7, with D uncertain. The germline gives CDR1 LNHNV, CDR2 YYDKDF (reference sequence). The CDR3 covers 15 residues. Between the trimmed V and J ends, which lost 1 base and 6 bases, there was a span of 16 bases. CDR3 protein: CATSRGMAIPTEQYF. The CDR3, as DNA: TGTGCCACCAGCAGAGGTATGGCGATTCCCACCGAGCAGTACTTC.

Many counts were recorded for this clonotype. The chain combines TRBV3-1 with TRBJ1-5, with 7 bases aligning to TRBD1. With V trimmed by 4 bases and J by 5 bases, 5 bases remained unmatched. CDR3 length: 14 amino acids. Germline V gene lookup returns CDR1 LGHDT and CDR2 YNNKEL (reference sequence). CDR3 sequence: CASSLGTADQPQHF. As DNA, the CDR3 is TGTGCCAGCAGCCTCGGGACAGCCGATCAGCCCCAGCATTTT. The full variable domain, completed using reference TRBV3-1 and TRBJ1-5, is DTAVSQTPKYLVTQMGNDKSIKCEQNLGHDTMYWYKQDSKKFLKIMFSYNNKELIINETVPNRFSPKSPDKAHLNLHINSLELGDSAVYFCASSLGTADQPQHFGDGTRLSIL.